These 21 T cell receptor beta chains share one sample of origin, sequenced in a study of cytomegalovirus exposure and HLA in healthy donors. Assay used: immunoSEQ multiplex PCR; TCRdb lists only in-frame clones, some missing. The data show some 90,000 clones, roughly 96% seen once. Source material: PBMCs. Source of these receptors: a young man in good health and CMV-seronegative.

V gene TRBV7-9 combines with J gene TRBJ2-1; D might be TRBD1 (5 bases). Trimming left V 1 base short and J 6 bases short, with 13 bases between. The CDR3 extends over 15 amino acids. Looked up from germline, CDR1 is SEHNR and CDR2 is FQNEAQ (reference sequence). The CDR3, as DNA: TGTGCCAGCAGCTTAGGGGGCGGTGCCCTCAATGAGCAGTTCTTC. Translating gives CASSLGGGALNEQFF.

J is TRBJ2-3 and V is TRBV29-1; D perhaps matches TRBD2 (5 bases). This CDR3 has 11 residues. The V end was cut by 4 bases, the J end by 8 bases, with 10 bases between. Germline values: CDR1 SQVTM, CDR2 ANQGSEA. CDR3 coding DNA: TGCAGCGTTGTGGAGGCGGCTACGCAGTATTTT. Translating it yields CSVVEAATQYF.

V usage is TRBV14 and J usage is TRBJ1-1, with TRBD1 as a possible D gene (5 bases). CDR3 length: 14 amino acids. The V gene lost 4 bases and the J gene lost 6 bases, with 15 bases spanning the gap. Germline CDR1 and CDR2: SGHDN and FVKESK. CDR3 DNA sequence: TGTGCCAGCAGCCCAACAACCTCCAGGGCTGAAGCTTTCTTT. Translating gives CASSPTTSRAEAFF.

The chain couples TRBV10-1 to TRBJ1-1; tentatively, D is TRBD1 (6 bases). Per germline, CDR1 WNHNN and CDR2 SYGVQD (reference sequence). V shed 2 bases and J shed 6 bases, with 10 bases lying between them. The CDR3 length is 13 residues. In DNA form, the CDR3 reads TGCGCCAGCAGTGAGCAGGGGTCGGCTGAAGCTTTCTTT. Protein product: CASSEQGSAEAFF.

The chain carries TRBV29-1 and TRBJ1-2, with 7 bases aligning to TRBD1. The CDR3 loop spans 11 amino acids. With 4 bases clipped from V and 11 bases from J, the junction kept 7 bases outside the gene matches. CDR1 is SQVTM, CDR2 ANQGSEA, per germline. CDR3 sequence reads: CSVGGTDYYTF. CDR3 DNA sequence: TGCAGCGTTGGAGGGACAGATTATTACACCTTC.

The chain recombines TRBV5-6 with TRBJ1-1; perhaps TRBD1 as D (5 bases). V was clipped by 5 bases and J by 4 bases, with 12 bases between them. The CDR3 spans 13 residues. The germline V gene encodes CDR1 SGHDT and CDR2 YYEEEE. CDR3 region: CASRSDSFTEAFF. The CDR3 bases are TGTGCCAGCAGATCCGACAGTTTCACTGAAGCTTTCTTT.

The chain has TRBV5-1 and TRBJ2-7, with unresolved D. This CDR3 is 19 amino acids long. The ends were cut back, 4 bases at V and 2 bases at J, with 28 bases in the middle. Germline V CDR1 and CDR2: SGHRS, YFSETQ. CDR3 residues: CASSLSIPPPEMRPYEQYF. DNA of the CDR3: TGCGCCAGCAGCCTATCAATCCCTCCACCAGAGATGCGGCCCTACGAGCAGTACTTC.

This clone was observed once. CDR3 DNA: TGTGCCAGTAGTAGGACTAGCGGAAGGAGAGGGGAGCTGTTTTTT. This encodes CASSRTSGRRGELFF. The chain recombines TRBV19 with TRBJ2-2; 10 bases align to TRBD2. Trimming at V came to 4 bases and at J to 8 bases, leaving 7 bases not matched to a gene. Germline CDR1 is LNHDA and CDR2 is SQIVND (reference sequence). The CDR3 spans 15 residues.

The chain employs TRBV5-3 and TRBJ1-5, with 7 bases fitting TRBD1. TRBV5-3 counts as an open reading frame of uncertain function. The ends lost 0 bases at V and 1 base at J; junction bases unmatched: 19. The CDR3 consists of 21 residues. CDR3 sequence reads: CARSLVRGGRGYVQSNQPQHF. CDR3 coding DNA: TGTGCCAGAAGCTTGGTAAGAGGCGGCAGGGGGTATGTTCAGAGCAATCAGCCCCAGCATTTT.

The table lists this clone with a count of one. The V call is TRBV7-9, the J call TRBJ1-4; no clear D. V was pared by 1 base and J by 7 bases, with 13 bases between. The germline V gene has CDR1 SEHNR and CDR2 FQNEAQ (reference sequence). The CDR3 contains 15 residues. The CDR3 DNA is TGTGCCAGCAGCTTAGAGTTTGTCTCTAGTGAAAAACTGTTTTTT. It yields the protein CASSLEFVSSEKLFF.

V is TRBV15 and J is TRBJ1-4; 11 bases map to TRBD1. The CDR3 spans 15 residues. V shed 3 bases, J shed 6 bases, and the junction held 3 bases outside the gene matches. Germline CDR1 and CDR2: LNHNV and YYDKDF (reference sequence). CDR3 nucleotides: TGTGCCACCAGCAGGGACAGGGGGCGTGATGAAAAACTGTTTTTT. Translation gives CATSRDRGRDEKLFF.

The chain uses TRBV18 and TRBJ2-1, with D unclear. V was cut by 0 bases and J by 6 bases, with 15 bases left in between. CDR3 size: 16 residues. Germline values: CDR1 KGHSH, CDR2 LQKENI. The CDR3 loop reads CASSPPGFSSVNEQFF. Written as DNA, the CDR3 is TGTGCCAGCTCACCACCAGGTTTTTCGAGCGTCAATGAGCAGTTCTTC.

This clone was found once. The chain couples TRBV7-3 to TRBJ2-3; tentative D call: TRBD2 (6 bases). V was pared by 5 bases and J by 2 bases, with 11 bases between. This CDR3 has 14 residues. CDR1 is SGHTA and CDR2 is FQGTGA in the germline V gene. The CDR3 region has the DNA TGTGCCAGCAGCCCGGGACTCAACACAGATACGCAGTATTTT. This encodes CASSPGLNTDTQYF. The full variable domain, rest sourced from reference TRBV7-3 and TRBJ2-3, is GAGVSQTPSNKVTEKGKYVELRCDPISGHTALYWYRQSLGQGPEFLIYFQGTGAADDSGLPNDRFFAVRPEGSVSTLKIQRTERGDSAVYLCASSPGLNTDTQYFGPGTRLTVL.

The rearrangement uses TRBV7-2 and TRBJ1-3; D is possibly TRBD1 (6 bases). CDR3 length equals 15 residues. Germline lookup yields CDR1 SGHTA and CDR2 FQGNSA. V lost 5 bases and J lost 1, with 12 bases in between. Written as DNA, the CDR3 is TGTGCCAGCAGCACAAATCAGGGGTCTGGAAACACCATATATTTT. As protein: CASSTNQGSGNTIYF.

V is TRBV11-3 and J is TRBJ2-1, with 8 nucleotides matching TRBD1. V gave up 3 bases and J gave up 10 bases; unmatched junction bases: 8. In germline, CDR1 is SGHNT, CDR2 YENEEA. The CDR3 consists of 14 residues. The CDR3 bases are TGTGCCAGCAGCTTTCGCAGGGGGCGAGGGGAGCAGTTCTTC. Translated: CASSFRRGRGEQFF.

The V gene is TRBV7-6, the J gene TRBJ1-1; TRBD1 aligns across 8 bases. The CDR3 spans 16 residues. Germline loops: CDR1 SGHVS, CDR2 FNYEAQ. V lost 3 bases to trimming and J lost 5 bases; unmatched junction nucleotides: 11. CDR3: CASSFYRGRGMTEAFF. The CDR3 region has the DNA TGTGCCAGCAGCTTCTACAGGGGGAGGGGAATGACTGAAGCTTTCTTT.

J is TRBJ2-1 and V is TRBV13, with 12 bases that match TRBD2. Per germline, CDR1 PRHDT and CDR2 FYEKMQ (reference sequence). CDR3 length equals 15 residues. V trimming: 5 bases; J trimming: 9 bases; junction bases outside the gene matches: 8. CDR3 in amino acids: CASSRLTSGRIEQFF. The CDR3, as DNA: TGTGCCAGCAGCCGACTGACTAGCGGGAGAATTGAGCAGTTCTTC.

The sample holds one count of this clone. This chain connects TRBV18 to TRBJ2-7; D may be TRBD1 (9 bases). CDR1 is KGHSH and CDR2 is LQKENI in the germline V gene. The length of the CDR3 is 16 residues. V was shortened by 8 bases and J by 6 bases, with 26 bases between the two germline ends. For the CDR3, the DNA is TGTGCCAGCGACAGGGGGACTAGTCGTAAGCTGGGCGAGCAGTACTTC. As protein: CASDRGTSRKLGEQYF.

The rearrangement uses TRBV6-6 and TRBJ2-2; 11 bases line up with TRBD2. CDR1 is MNHNY and CDR2 is SVGAGI in the germline V gene (reference sequence). The CDR3 extends over 15 amino acids. With V trimmed by 8 bases and J by 7 bases, 9 bases remained unmatched. The CDR3 DNA sequence: TGTGCCAGCGGGATAGCGGGAGGGCGGGGCGGGGAGCTGTTTTTT. Protein sequence: CASGIAGGRGGELFF.

The chain is built from TRBV6-6 and TRBJ1-3; D is unclear. This CDR3 contains 15 residues. Germline V gene lookup returns CDR1 MNHNY and CDR2 SVGAGI (reference sequence). V gave up 0 bases and J gave up 0 bases, with 6 bases separating them. The CDR3 bases are TGTGCCAGCAGTTACTCAGAGAGCTCTGGAAACACCATATATTTT. Its translation: CASSYSESSGNTIYF.

The sample holds one count of this clone. This chain links TRBV30 with TRBJ2-5; TRBD2 matches 7 bases. The CDR3 totals 13 residues. Losses at the gene ends were 5 bases for V and 5 bases for J; bases not matched to a gene: 8. Germline V gene data show CDR1 as GTSNPN and CDR2 as SVGIG (reference sequence). The CDR3 loop is CAWAGEGFETQYF. CDR3 sequence (DNA): TGTGCCTGGGCGGGGGAGGGGTTTGAGACCCAGTACTTC.